This T cell receptor beta chain came from a study of T-cell memory formation after mild COVID-19. It was 5'RACE with constant-segment primers that produced the TCR alpha and TCR beta cDNA libraries, which carried sample barcodes and UMIs. TCRdb analysed the 5' RACE reads with MiXCR anew, one entry per CDR3 protein. Of 300,000 to 400,000 distinct CDR3 sequences listed, roughly 21% are singletons. Trimming shortened V by 2 bases and J by 1 base, and 8 bases separated the two germline ends. From germline, CDR1 is LGHNA and CDR2 YNFKEQ. The CDR3 length is 14 residues. This clonotype was observed a handful of times.

The TCR originated in an adult woman who had mild COVID-19 (a few samples of this study predate the infection). Cell type and time point are not known. The chain employs TRBV4-2 and TRBJ1-1; D not resolved. Sequencing input: PBMCs or a T cell subset sorted from them (not recorded which). In DNA, the CDR3 is TGTGCCAGCAGCCAAAAGGTGAAGAACACTGAAGCTTTCTTT. Its protein is CASSQKVKNTEAFF.